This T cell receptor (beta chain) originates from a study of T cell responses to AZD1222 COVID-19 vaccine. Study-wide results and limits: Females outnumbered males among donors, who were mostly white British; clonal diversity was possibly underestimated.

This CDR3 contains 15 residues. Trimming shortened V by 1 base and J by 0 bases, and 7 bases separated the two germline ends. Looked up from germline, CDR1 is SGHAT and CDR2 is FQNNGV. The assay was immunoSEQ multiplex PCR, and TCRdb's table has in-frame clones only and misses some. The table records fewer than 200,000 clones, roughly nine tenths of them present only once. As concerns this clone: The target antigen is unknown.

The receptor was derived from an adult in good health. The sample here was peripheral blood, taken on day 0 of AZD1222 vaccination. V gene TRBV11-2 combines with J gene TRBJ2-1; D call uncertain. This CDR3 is CASSLGTPSYNEQFF. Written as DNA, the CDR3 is TGTGCCAGCAGCTTAGGGACCCCCTCCTACAATGAGCAGTTCTTC.